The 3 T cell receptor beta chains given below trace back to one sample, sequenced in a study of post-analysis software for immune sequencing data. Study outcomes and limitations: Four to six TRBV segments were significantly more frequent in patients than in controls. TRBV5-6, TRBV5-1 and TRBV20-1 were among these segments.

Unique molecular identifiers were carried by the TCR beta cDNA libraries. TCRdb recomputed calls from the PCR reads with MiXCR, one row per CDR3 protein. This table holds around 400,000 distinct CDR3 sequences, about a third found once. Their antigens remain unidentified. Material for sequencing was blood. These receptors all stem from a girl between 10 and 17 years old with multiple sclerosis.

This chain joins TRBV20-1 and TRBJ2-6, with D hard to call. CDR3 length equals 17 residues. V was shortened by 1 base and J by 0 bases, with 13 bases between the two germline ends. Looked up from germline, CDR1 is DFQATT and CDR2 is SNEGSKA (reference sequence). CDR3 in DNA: TGCAGTGCTAGAGCTTATTTGACCAGCTCTGGGGCCAACGTCCTGACTTTC. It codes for CSARAYLTSSGANVLTF.

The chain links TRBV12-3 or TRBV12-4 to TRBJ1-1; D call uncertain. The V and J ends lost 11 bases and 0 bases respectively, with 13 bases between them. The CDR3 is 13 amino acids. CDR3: CASLQFMNTEAFF. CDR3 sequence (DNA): TGTGCCTCCTTACAGTTCATGAACACTGAAGCTTTCTTT.

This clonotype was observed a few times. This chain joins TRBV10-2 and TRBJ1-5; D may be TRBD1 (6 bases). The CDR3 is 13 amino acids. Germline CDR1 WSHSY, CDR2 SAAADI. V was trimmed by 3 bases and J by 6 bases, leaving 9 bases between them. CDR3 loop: CASSEPGAQPQHF. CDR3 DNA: TGCGCCAGCAGTGAACCAGGGGCTCAGCCCCAGCATTTT.